This T cell receptor beta chain comes out of a study of beta chain features in type 1 diabetes. Broader study findings: TCRB CDR3 length was moderately but significantly reduced in all four CD4+ subsets of Type 1 diabetes patients. Type 1 diabetes patients had VDJ junctions that carried fewer insertions and more deletions. Short templates might get an advantage during PCR, and this would be equal in patients and controls.

Isolation of CD4+ naive, central memory, regulatory and stem cell-like memory cells was achieved by sorting via CD45RO/CCR7/CD25/CD127/CD95/CD27. Concerning this clone itself: Its specificity is unknown.

V lost 3 bases, J lost 8 bases, and 11 bases lay in between. CDR1 is MNHEY and CDR2 is SMNVEV in the germline V gene (reference sequence). The CDR3 covers 13 residues. The sequenced template was cDNA made from the entire isolated RNA. Assay: immunoSEQ multiplex PCR; the TCRdb copy retains only in-frame clones and omits some. The sample gives 300,000 to 400,000 clones, 8% to 10% of which show up once; 0.6% is in the top ten. The source of this sequence is a man aged 30-40 years with type 1 diabetes. The chain couples TRBV27 to TRBJ2-4, with a possible D match to TRBD1 (6 bases). The specimen sequenced was central memory CD4+ T cells from blood. The CDR3 sequence is CASSFTYRDIQYF. CDR3 sequence (DNA): TGTGCCAGCAGTTTCACATACAGGGACATTCAGTACTTC.